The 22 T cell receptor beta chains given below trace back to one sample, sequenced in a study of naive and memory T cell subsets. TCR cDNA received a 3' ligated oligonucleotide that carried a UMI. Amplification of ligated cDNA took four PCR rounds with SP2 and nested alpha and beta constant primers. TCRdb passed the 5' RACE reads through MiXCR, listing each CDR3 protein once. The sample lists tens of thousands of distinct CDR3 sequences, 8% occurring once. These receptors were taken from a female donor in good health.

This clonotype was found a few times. The CDR3 bases are TGTGCCAGCAGCGCCAACAGGGGGCTAGGGGACGAGCAGTACTTC. This translates into CASSANRGLGDEQYF. V is TRBV5-4 and J is TRBJ2-7; TRBD1 matches 9 bases. This CDR3 is built from 15 residues. The germline CDR1 and CDR2 sequences are SGHNT and YYREEE (reference sequence). V was clipped by 4 bases and J by 5 bases; unmatched bases: 10. The full variable domain, its missing parts supplied by reference TRBV5-4 and TRBJ2-7, is ETGVTQSPTHLIKTRGQQVTLRCSSQSGHNTVSWYQQALGQGPQFIFQYYREEENGRGNFPPRFSGLQFPNYSSELNVNALELDDSALYLCASSANRGLGDEQYFGPGTRLTVT.

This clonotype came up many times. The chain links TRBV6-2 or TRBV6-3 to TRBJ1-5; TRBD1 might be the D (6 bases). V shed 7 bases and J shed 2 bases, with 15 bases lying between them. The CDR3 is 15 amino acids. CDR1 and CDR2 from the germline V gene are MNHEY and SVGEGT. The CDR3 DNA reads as TGTGCCAGCATCACCGCACAGGGCGGCAATCAGCCCCAGCATTTT. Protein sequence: CASITAQGGNQPQHF.

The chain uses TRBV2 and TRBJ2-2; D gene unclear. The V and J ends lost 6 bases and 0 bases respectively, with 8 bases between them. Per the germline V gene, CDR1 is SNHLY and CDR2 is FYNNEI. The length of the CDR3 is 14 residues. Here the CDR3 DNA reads TGTGCCAGCAGCGGACGGGCGAACACCGGGGAGCTGTTTTTT. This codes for CASSGRANTGELFF.

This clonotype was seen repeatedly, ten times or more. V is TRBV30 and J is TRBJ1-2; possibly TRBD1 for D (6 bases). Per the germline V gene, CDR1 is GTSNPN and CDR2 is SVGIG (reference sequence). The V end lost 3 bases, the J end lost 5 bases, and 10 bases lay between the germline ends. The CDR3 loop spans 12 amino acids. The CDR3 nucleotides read TGTGCCTGGAGCCCGGACAGATATGGCTACACCTTC. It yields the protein CAWSPDRYGYTF.

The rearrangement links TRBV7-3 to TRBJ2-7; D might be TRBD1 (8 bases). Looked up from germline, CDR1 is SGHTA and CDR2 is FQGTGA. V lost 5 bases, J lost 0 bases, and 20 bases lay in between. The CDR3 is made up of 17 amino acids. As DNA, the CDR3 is TGTGCCAGCAGCCCAAAGCGGGGACAGGTGAACTCCTACGAGCAGTACTTC. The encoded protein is CASSPKRGQVNSYEQYF.

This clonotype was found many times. The CDR3 nucleotides read TGTGCCAGCAGAGACTGGGGGGGGCGGAACACCGGGGAGCTGTTTTTT. Its protein product is CASRDWGGRNTGELFF. The chain employs TRBV6-5 and TRBJ2-2; D is perhaps TRBD2 (7 bases). Trimming removed 6 bases from V and 1 base from J, with 15 bases in between. CDR3 length: 16 amino acids. Germline assignment: CDR1 MNHEY and CDR2 SVGAGI.

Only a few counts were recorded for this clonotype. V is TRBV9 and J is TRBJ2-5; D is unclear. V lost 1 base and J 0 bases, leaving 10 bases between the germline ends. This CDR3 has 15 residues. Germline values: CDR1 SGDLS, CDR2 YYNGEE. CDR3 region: CASSVTERYQETQYF. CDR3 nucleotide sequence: TGTGCCAGCAGCGTAACCGAACGGTACCAAGAGACCCAGTACTTC.

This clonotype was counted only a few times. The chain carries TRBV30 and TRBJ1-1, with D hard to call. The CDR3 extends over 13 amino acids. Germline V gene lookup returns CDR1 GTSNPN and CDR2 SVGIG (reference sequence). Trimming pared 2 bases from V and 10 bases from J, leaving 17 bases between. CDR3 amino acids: CAWSSHGAVGAFF. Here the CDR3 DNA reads TGTGCCTGGAGTTCTCACGGAGCGGTGGGAGCTTTCTTT.

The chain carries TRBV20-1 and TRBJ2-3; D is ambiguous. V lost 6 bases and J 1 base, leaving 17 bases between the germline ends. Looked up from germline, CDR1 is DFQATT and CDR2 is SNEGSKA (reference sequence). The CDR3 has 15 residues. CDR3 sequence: CSAIRLKRRTDTQYF. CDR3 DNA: TGCAGTGCCATCCGTCTGAAGCGCCGCACAGATACGCAGTATTTT.

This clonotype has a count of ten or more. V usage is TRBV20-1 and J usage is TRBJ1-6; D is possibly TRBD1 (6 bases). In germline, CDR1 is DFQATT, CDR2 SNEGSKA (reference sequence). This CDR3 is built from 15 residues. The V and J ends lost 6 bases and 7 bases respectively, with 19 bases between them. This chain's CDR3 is CSAPRGGRSNSPLHF. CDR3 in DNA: TGCAGTGCCCCCCGGGGGGGCCGGAGCAATTCACCCCTCCACTTT.

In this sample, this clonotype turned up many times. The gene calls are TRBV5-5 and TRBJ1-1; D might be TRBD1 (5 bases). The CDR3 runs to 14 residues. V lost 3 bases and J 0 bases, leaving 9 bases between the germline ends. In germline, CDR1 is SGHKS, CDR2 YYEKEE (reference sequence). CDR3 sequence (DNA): TGTGCCAGCAGCTATGGGGGAATGAACACTGAAGCTTTCTTT. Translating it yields CASSYGGMNTEAFF.

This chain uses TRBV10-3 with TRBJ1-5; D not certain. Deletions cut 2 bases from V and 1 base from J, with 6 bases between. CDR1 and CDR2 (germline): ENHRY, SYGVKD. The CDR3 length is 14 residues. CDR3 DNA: TGTGCCATCAGTGAGCCGGGAAGCAATCAGCCCCAGCATTTT. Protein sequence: CAISEPGSNQPQHF.

The CDR3 sequence: CASSATRRGNQPQHF. CDR3 nucleotide sequence: TGTGCCAGCAGCGCTACAAGGAGGGGCAATCAGCCCCAGCATTTT. This chain joins TRBV5-6 and TRBJ1-5; D remains ambiguous. The CDR3 is made up of 15 amino acids. Germline V gene lookup returns CDR1 SGHDT and CDR2 YYEEEE. Trimming pared 4 bases from V and 2 bases from J, leaving 13 bases between.

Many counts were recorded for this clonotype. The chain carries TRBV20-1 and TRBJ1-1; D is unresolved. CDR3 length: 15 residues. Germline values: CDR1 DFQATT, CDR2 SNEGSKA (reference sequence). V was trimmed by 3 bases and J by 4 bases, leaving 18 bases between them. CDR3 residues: CSARRDGNRGTEAFF. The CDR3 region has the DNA TGCAGTGCTAGGAGAGACGGGAATCGGGGCACTGAAGCTTTCTTT.

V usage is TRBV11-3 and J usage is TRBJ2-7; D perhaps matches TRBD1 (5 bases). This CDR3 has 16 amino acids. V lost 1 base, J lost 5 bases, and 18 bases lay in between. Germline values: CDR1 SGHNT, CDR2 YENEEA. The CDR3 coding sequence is TGTGCCAGCAGCTTAGGGGTGACTTTAGGGGCCGACGAGCAGTACTTC. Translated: CASSLGVTLGADEQYF.

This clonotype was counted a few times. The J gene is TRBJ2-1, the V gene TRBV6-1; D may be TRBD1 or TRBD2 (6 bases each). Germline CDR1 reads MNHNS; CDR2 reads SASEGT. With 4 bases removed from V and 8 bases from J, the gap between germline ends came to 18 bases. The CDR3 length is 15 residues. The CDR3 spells CASSGEGGFLDEQFF. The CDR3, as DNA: TGTGCCAGCAGTGGAGAGGGGGGTTTCTTGGATGAGCAGTTCTTC.

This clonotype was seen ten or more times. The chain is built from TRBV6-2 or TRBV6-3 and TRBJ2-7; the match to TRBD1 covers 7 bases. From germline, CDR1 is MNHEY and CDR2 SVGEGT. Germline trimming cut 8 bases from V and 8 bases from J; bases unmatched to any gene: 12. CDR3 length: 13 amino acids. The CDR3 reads CASLLRQGGKQYF. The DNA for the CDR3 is TGTGCCAGCCTTCTTAGACAGGGCGGAAAGCAGTACTTC.

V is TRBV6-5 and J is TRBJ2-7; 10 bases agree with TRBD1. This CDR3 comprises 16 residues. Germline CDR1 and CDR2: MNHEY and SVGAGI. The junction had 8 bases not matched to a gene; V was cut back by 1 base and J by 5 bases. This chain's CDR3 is CASSYWSGTGAHEQYF. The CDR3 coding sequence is TGTGCCAGCAGTTACTGGTCCGGGACAGGGGCTCACGAGCAGTACTTC.

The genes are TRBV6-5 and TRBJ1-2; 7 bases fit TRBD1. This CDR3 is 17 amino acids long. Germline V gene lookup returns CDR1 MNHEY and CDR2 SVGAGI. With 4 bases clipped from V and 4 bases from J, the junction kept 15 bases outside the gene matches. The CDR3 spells CASSLHRGTIASYGYTF. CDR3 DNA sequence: TGTGCCAGCAGTTTACACAGGGGAACAATCGCCTCCTATGGCTACACCTTC.

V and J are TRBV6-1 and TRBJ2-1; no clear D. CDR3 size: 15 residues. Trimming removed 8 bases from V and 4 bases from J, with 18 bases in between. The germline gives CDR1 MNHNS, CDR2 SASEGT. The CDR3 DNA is TGTGCCAGCCCTAACCCTGGTCATGTATACAATGAGCAGTTCTTC. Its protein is CASPNPGHVYNEQFF.

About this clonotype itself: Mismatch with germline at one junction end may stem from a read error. Written as DNA, the CDR3 is TGTGTCAGCAGTGAAGCGCCCAGGCGTCCGTATGGCTACACCTTC. The encoded protein is CVSSEAPRRPYGYTF. The J gene is TRBJ1-2, the V gene TRBV6-1; D unclear. CDR3 length equals 15 residues. Germline V gene sequence: CDR1 MNHNS, CDR2 SASEGT.

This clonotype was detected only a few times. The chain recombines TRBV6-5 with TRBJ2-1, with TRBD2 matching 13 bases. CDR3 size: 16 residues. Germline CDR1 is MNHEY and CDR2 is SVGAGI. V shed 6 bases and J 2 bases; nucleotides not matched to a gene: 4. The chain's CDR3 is CASSRTSGRTYNEQFF. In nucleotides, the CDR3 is TGTGCCAGCAGCAGGACTAGCGGGAGAACCTACAATGAGCAGTTCTTC.